This is a list of T cell receptor beta chains from one sample in a study of cytomegalovirus exposure and HLA in healthy donors. Profiling relied on immunoSEQ multiplex PCR, and the TCRdb table lists in-frame clones only, not all of them. In the table there are 160,000 or so clones, about four fifths of which are singletons. Sequenced sample: PBMCs. All receptors derive from a man aged 25-40 years in good health and CMV-seropositive. Each CDR3 is given with its conserved first and last residue. The order of the fields is J gene, D gene, V gene, clone size, CDR3 protein, CDR3 DNA. A D gene is named only where the DNA matches it firmly. Clone size appears in some rows only: once, few, many, or a class for an expanded clone.

J gene: TRBJ2-7
D gene: TRBD1
V gene: TRBV4-3
clone size: -
CDR3 protein: CASSQGQGGNEQYF
CDR3 DNA: TGCGCCAGCAGCCAAGGACAGGGGGGAAACGAGCAGTACTTC

J gene: TRBJ2-3
D gene: -
V gene: TRBV13
clone size: few
CDR3 protein: CASSLGTGSTQYF
CDR3 DNA: TGTGCCAGCAGCTTAGGTACAGGCAGCACGCAGTATTTT

J gene: TRBJ2-2
D gene: -
V gene: TRBV6-5
clone size: -
CDR3 protein: CASTRGGEGAGELFF
CDR3 DNA: TGTGCCAGCACCCGAGGGGGGGAGGGAGCCGGGGAGCTGTTTTTT

J gene: TRBJ2-5
D gene: TRBD1
V gene: TRBV11-2
clone size: -
CDR3 protein: CASSFHSYASLGTGETQYF
CDR3 DNA: TGTGCCAGCAGCTTCCACAGTTATGCGAGCCTCGGGACAGGGGAGACCCAGTACTTC

J gene: TRBJ1-2
D gene: TRBD1
V gene: TRBV6-5
clone size: few
CDR3 protein: CASSYTIEGAPYGYTF
CDR3 DNA: TGTGCCAGCAGTTACACGATTGAGGGGGCTCCTTATGGCTACACCTTC

J gene: TRBJ2-7
D gene: -
V gene: TRBV6-5
clone size: -
CDR3 protein: CASSFRGAEQYF
CDR3 DNA: TGTGCCAGCAGTTTCAGGGGAGCCGAGCAGTACTTC

J gene: TRBJ2-3
D gene: TRBD1
V gene: TRBV10-3
clone size: -
CDR3 protein: CAARGQGPDTQYF
CDR3 DNA: TGTGCCGCCCGTGGACAGGGCCCAGATACGCAGTATTTT

J gene: TRBJ2-7
D gene: TRBD1
V gene: TRBV19
clone size: -
CDR3 protein: CASGQGYEQYF
CDR3 DNA: TGTGCCAGTGGACAGGGCTACGAGCAGTACTTC

J gene: TRBJ1-3
D gene: -
V gene: TRBV28
clone size: -
CDR3 protein: CASSLTRDGGNTIYF
CDR3 DNA: TGTGCCAGCAGTTTGACCAGGGATGGTGGAAACACCATATATTTT

J gene: TRBJ1-5
D gene: TRBD1
V gene: TRBV19
clone size: -
CDR3 protein: CASSSDRGGNQPQHF
CDR3 DNA: TGTGCCAGTAGTAGCGACAGGGGAGGCAATCAGCCCCAGCATTTT

J gene: TRBJ2-1
D gene: TRBD2
V gene: TRBV6-5
clone size: -
CDR3 protein: CASSYSSGSGREQFF
CDR3 DNA: TGTGCCAGCAGTTACTCCAGCGGGAGTGGGCGTGAGCAGTTCTTC

J gene: TRBJ2-3
D gene: -
V gene: TRBV6-5
clone size: -
CDR3 protein: CATVQRSTDTQYF
CDR3 DNA: TGTGCCACCGTGCAGCGGTCCACAGATACGCAGTATTTT

J gene: TRBJ1-1
D gene: -
V gene: TRBV5-6
clone size: -
CDR3 protein: CASARRRTNTEAFF
CDR3 DNA: TGTGCCAGCGCCCGGAGGCGGACGAACACTGAAGCTTTCTTT

J gene: TRBJ2-3
D gene: TRBD2
V gene: TRBV7-3
clone size: -
CDR3 protein: CASSLSGTSGRTDTQYF
CDR3 DNA: TGTGCCAGCAGCTTGTCCGGGACTAGCGGGAGAACAGATACGCAGTATTTT

J gene: TRBJ2-3
D gene: TRBD1
V gene: TRBV5-1
clone size: -
CDR3 protein: CASGTGSTDTQYF
CDR3 DNA: TGCGCCAGCGGGACAGGAAGCACAGATACGCAGTATTTT

J gene: TRBJ2-7
D gene: -
V gene: TRBV28
clone size: -
CDR3 protein: CASRSASGYEQYF
CDR3 DNA: TGTGCCAGCAGGTCGGCCAGCGGCTACGAGCAGTACTTC

J gene: TRBJ2-5
D gene: TRBD2
V gene: TRBV9
clone size: -
CDR3 protein: CASSATSGRGQETQYF
CDR3 DNA: TGTGCCAGCAGCGCGACTAGCGGGAGGGGGCAAGAGACCCAGTACTTC

J gene: TRBJ2-3
D gene: TRBD2
V gene: TRBV10-3
clone size: -
CDR3 protein: CAISITGLAVDTQYF
CDR3 DNA: TGTGCCATCAGTATAACGGGACTAGCGGTTGATACGCAGTATTTT

J gene: TRBJ1-2
D gene: TRBD1
V gene: TRBV11-2
clone size: -
CDR3 protein: CASSSGTGGYTF
CDR3 DNA: TGTGCCAGCAGCTCTGGGACAGGCGGCTACACCTTC

J gene: TRBJ1-4
D gene: TRBD1
V gene: TRBV29-1
clone size: -
CDR3 protein: CSVEGQDEGEKLFF
CDR3 DNA: TGCAGCGTTGAGGGACAGGACGAGGGTGAAAAACTGTTTTTT

J gene: TRBJ1-1
D gene: -
V gene: TRBV28
clone size: -
CDR3 protein: CASSKTGWGSMNTEAFF
CDR3 DNA: TGTGCCAGCAGTAAAACAGGGTGGGGGTCCATGAACACTGAAGCTTTCTTT

J gene: TRBJ1-3
D gene: -
V gene: TRBV30
clone size: -
CDR3 protein: CAWSATERLRVRSGNTIYF
CDR3 DNA: TGTGCCTGGAGCGCGACTGAGAGGTTAAGAGTACGGTCTGGAAACACCATATATTTT

J gene: TRBJ1-5
D gene: TRBD1
V gene: TRBV7-2
clone size: once
CDR3 protein: CASTLGRGNNQPQHF
CDR3 DNA: TGTGCCTCCACCCTCGGCAGGGGGAACAATCAGCCCCAGCATTTT

J gene: TRBJ2-7
D gene: TRBD2
V gene: TRBV6-5
clone size: -
CDR3 protein: CASWVAGKFYEQYF
CDR3 DNA: TGTGCCAGTTGGGTAGCGGGCAAATTTTACGAGCAGTACTTC

J gene: TRBJ2-3
D gene: TRBD2
V gene: TRBV6-5
clone size: -
CDR3 protein: CASGGGAGTDTQYF
CDR3 DNA: TGTGCCAGTGGCGGGGGGGCCGGCACAGATACGCAGTATTTT

J gene: TRBJ1-3
D gene: TRBD1
V gene: TRBV5-6
clone size: few
CDR3 protein: CASSPGQLGNTIYF
CDR3 DNA: TGTGCCAGCAGCCCGGGACAGCTCGGAAACACCATATATTTT

J gene: TRBJ2-3
D gene: -
V gene: TRBV7-3
clone size: -
CDR3 protein: CASSPQHSSDTQYF
CDR3 DNA: TGTGCCAGCAGCCCCCAACACTCTAGCGATACGCAGTATTTT